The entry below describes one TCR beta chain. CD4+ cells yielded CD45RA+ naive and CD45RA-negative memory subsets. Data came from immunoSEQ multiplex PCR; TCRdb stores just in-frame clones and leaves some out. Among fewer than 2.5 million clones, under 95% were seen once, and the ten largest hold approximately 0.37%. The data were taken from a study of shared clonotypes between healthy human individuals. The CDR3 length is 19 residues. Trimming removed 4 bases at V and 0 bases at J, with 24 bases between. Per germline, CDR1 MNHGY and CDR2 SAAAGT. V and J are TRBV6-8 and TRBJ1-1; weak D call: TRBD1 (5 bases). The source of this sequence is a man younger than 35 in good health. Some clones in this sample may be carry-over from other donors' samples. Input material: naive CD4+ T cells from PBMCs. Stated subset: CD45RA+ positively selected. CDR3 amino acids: CASSLMGTGLGPMNTEAFF. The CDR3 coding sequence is TGTGCCAGCAGTTTGATGGGGACTGGATTGGGTCCTATGAACACTGAAGCTTTCTTT.